This record concerns one T cell receptor beta chain sequence. Its antigen is unknown. Germline lookup yields CDR1 KGHSH and CDR2 LQKENI. V lost 6 bases, J lost 5 bases, and 4 bases stayed unmatched. The CDR3 is made up of 12 amino acids. TCRdb keeps only in-frame clones here, not all; method: immunoSEQ multiplex PCR. This sample has approximately 150,000 clones, with roughly 89% found just once. The sample belongs to a study of cytomegalovirus exposure and HLA in healthy donors. Study overall: The same platform was used for the 100 to 150 validation repertoires and the roughly 680 first-cohort repertoires, a later analysis reported.

The study's findings and limits: Most sequenced TCRs were rare (though some public TCRs occurred in many donors). In vitro, three CMV-associated chains proved specific for CMV antigens.

The sequenced sample was PBMCs. The J gene is TRBJ2-7, the V gene TRBV18; the match to TRBD1 covers 7 bases. This TCR derives from a woman aged 25-40 years in good health and CMV-seronegative. CDR3 DNA sequence: TGTGCCAGCTCGACAGGGAGCAACGAGCAGTACTTC. Translating it yields CASSTGSNEQYF.